This T cell receptor (beta chain) was captured by sequencing in a study of cytomegalovirus exposure and HLA in healthy donors. V gave up 2 bases and J gave up 8 bases; unmatched junction bases: 18. The CDR3 spans 19 residues. Looked up from germline, CDR1 is LGHNA and CDR2 is YSLEER. PCR involved 60 Vbeta and 13 Jbeta primers. Measured with immunoSEQ multiplex PCR; TCRdb has only the in-frame clones, and not every one. The sample yields roughly 150,000 clones, around 74% seen once. This clone was counted only a few times. Its antigen is not identified. Regarding the study as a whole: Relative to equally common others, HLA-associated TCR beta chains showed greater clonal expansion in a later analysis.

Sequenced sample: PBMCs. The chain is built from TRBV4-3 and TRBJ2-1; TRBD2 matches 10 bases. The receptor's source is a man between 18 and 35 years old in good health and CMV-seronegative. CDR3 in DNA: TGCGCCAGCAGCCAACTCCCACCCACTAGCGGGAATACAATTGATGAGCAGTTCTTC. Amino acid sequence: CASSQLPPTSGNTIDEQFF.